One sample yielded the 22 T cell receptor beta chains listed below, sequenced in a study of metastatic and nonmetastatic thyroid tumors. TCRdb recomputed clones from the PCR reads via MiXCR. This table has some 10,000 clones, 12% appearing once. There were no patients who had received any treatment before thyroid surgery. Sequencing input: blood. The receptors originated from a female donor with papillary thyroid cancer or a benign thyroid nodule (not recorded which). Some clones in this sample may be carry-over from other donors' samples.

Only a few counts were recorded for this clone. The chain carries TRBV29-1 and TRBJ2-1, with TRBD1 as a possible D gene (6 bases). CDR3 length equals 15 residues. V lost 3 bases and J 9 bases, leaving 21 bases between the germline ends. Germline-derived CDR1 and CDR2 are SQVTM and ANQGSEA. The CDR3 is CSVEKSQGRACEQFF. As DNA, the CDR3 is TGCAGCGTTGAGAAGTCACAGGGTAGGGCCTGTGAGCAGTTCTTC.

This clone was seen at least ten times. The chain recombines TRBV5-1 with TRBJ2-7, with D possibly being TRBD1 or TRBD2 (5 bases each). With 2 bases removed from V and 7 bases from J, the gap between germline ends came to 13 bases. CDR1 SGHRS and CDR2 YFSETQ come from the germline V gene. The CDR3 has 13 residues. CDR3: CASSFAGRVEQYF. The CDR3 DNA is TGCGCCAGCAGCTTTGCAGGGCGGGTTGAGCAGTACTTC.

This clone was seen many times. The rearrangement links TRBV11-3 to TRBJ2-2; TRBD2 is a possible D gene (6 bases). The V gene lost 1 base and the J gene lost 1 base, with 10 bases spanning the gap. The CDR3 is 16 residues long. Germline V lookup: CDR1 SGHNT, CDR2 YENEEA. The CDR3 nucleotides read TGTGCCAGCAGCTTAGGGGCGGGGCTGAACACCGGGGAGCTGTTTTTT. This sequence encodes CASSLGAGLNTGELFF.

This clone was seen many times. The rearrangement links TRBV18 to TRBJ2-3, with D unresolved. Germline assignment: CDR1 KGHSH and CDR2 LQKENI. This CDR3 contains 13 residues. Deletions cut 4 bases from V and 0 bases from J, with 5 bases between. Written as DNA, the CDR3 is TGTGCCAGCTCACTCCGGAGCACAGATACGCAGTATTTT. Encoded protein: CASSLRSTDTQYF.

This clone was counted ten times or more. J is TRBJ2-7 and V is TRBV20-1; D is unresolved. The CDR3 is 12 amino acids. Germline V gene sequence: CDR1 DFQATT, CDR2 SNEGSKA (reference sequence). Trimming took 4 bases from V and 3 from J, leaving 10 bases between them. CDR3 sequence: CSAMGRVYEQYF. CDR3 sequence (DNA): TGCAGTGCTATGGGAAGAGTCTACGAGCAGTACTTC.

V usage is TRBV29-1 and J usage is TRBJ2-5; TRBD1 might be the D (5 bases). Trimming left V 7 bases short and J 3 bases short, with 15 bases between. This CDR3 has 13 residues. Germline V CDR1 and CDR2: SQVTM, ANQGSEA. The CDR3 bases are TGCAGCGGACAGAATAGATGGGAAGAGACCCAGTACTTC. Translated, it gives CSGQNRWEETQYF.

This clone is medium-sized in the sample. The chain has TRBV12-3 or TRBV12-4 and TRBJ1-1; D not certain. CDR3 length equals 12 residues. Trimming removed 5 bases from V and 1 base from J, with 5 bases in between. CDR3 protein: CASSNGNTEAFF. The CDR3 region has the DNA TGTGCCAGCAGTAACGGGAACACTGAAGCTTTCTTT.

By share, this clone counts as medium-sized. The chain joins TRBV6-1 to TRBJ1-2; no clear D gene. The CDR3 extends over 13 amino acids. The germline CDR1 and CDR2 sequences are MNHNS and SASEGT. The V end lost 11 bases, the J end lost 0 bases, and 13 bases lay between the germline ends. Here the CDR3 reads CASTRPSNYGYTF. The CDR3 nucleotides are TGTGCCTCCACGCGGCCCTCTAACTATGGCTACACCTTC.

Notes on this clone: At one end, the junction sequence differs from germline, possibly due to a read error. This chain links TRBV5-1 with TRBJ1-1; a possible D gene is TRBD1 (6 bases). This CDR3 has 15 amino acids. Germline values: CDR1 SGHRS, CDR2 YFSETQ. CDR3 DNA sequence: TGCGCCAGCAGTTGGGATGGGGGCCGGGGCACTGAAGCTTCCTTT. This codes for CASSWDGGRGTEASF.

This clone was counted ten times or more. The V gene is TRBV9, the J gene TRBJ2-5; no definite D call. Germline V gene sequence: CDR1 SGDLS, CDR2 YYNGEE. CDR3 size: 13 residues. V was trimmed by 5 bases and J by 0 bases, leaving 8 bases between them. In DNA, the CDR3 is TGTGCCAGCAGTAGGCGGCACCAAGAGACCCAGTACTTC. Its translation is CASSRRHQETQYF.

This clone was seen ten or more times. This chain joins TRBV7-9 and TRBJ2-5; D may be TRBD2 (5 bases). The V end was cut by 8 bases, the J end by 5 bases, with 24 bases between. The CDR3 consists of 16 residues. CDR1 is SEHNR and CDR2 is FQNEAQ in the germline V gene (reference sequence). The CDR3 bases are TGTGCCAGCCTAGGAAGAGGGAGCCTGGAAGGCGAGACCCAGTACTTC. This codes for CASLGRGSLEGETQYF.

By share, this clone counts as medium-sized. The V call is TRBV5-1, the J call TRBJ2-2, with 13 bases lining up with TRBD2. Germline CDR1 and CDR2: SGHRS and YFSETQ. The CDR3 has 17 residues. Trimming at V came to 5 bases and at J to 5 bases, leaving 9 bases not matched to a gene. This CDR3 reads CASSPGLAGFLTGELFF. CDR3 DNA: TGCGCCAGCAGTCCGGGACTAGCGGGATTCTTAACCGGGGAGCTGTTTTTT.

This clone is labeled as medium-sized (0.01 to 0.1%). This rearrangement joins TRBV2 to TRBJ2-7; possible D gene TRBD1, 6 bases. The V end lost 8 bases, the J end lost 4 bases, and 12 bases lay between the germline ends. CDR3 size: 12 residues. CDR1 is SNHLY and CDR2 is FYNNEI in the germline V gene. CDR3 sequence reads: CASGQLSYEQYF. The CDR3 DNA is TGTGCCAGCGGACAGCTAAGTTACGAGCAGTACTTC.

In its sample, this clone was seen many times. The chain uses TRBV2 and TRBJ2-4; possibly TRBD2 for D (6 bases). This CDR3 is built from 16 residues. The germline V gene encodes CDR1 SNHLY and CDR2 FYNNEI. V shed 0 bases and J shed 0 bases, with 9 bases lying between them. The DNA for the CDR3 is TGTGCCAGCAGTGAAGCAACAGCGGGAGCCAAAAACATTCAGTACTTC. Encoded protein: CASSEATAGAKNIQYF. The whole variable domain, filled in from reference TRBV2 and TRBJ2-4, reads EPEVTQTPSHQVTQMGQEVILRCVPISNHLYFYWYRQILGQKVEFLVSFYNNEISEKSEIFDDQFSVERPDGSNFTLKIRSTKLEDSAMYFCASSEATAGAKNIQYFGAGTRLSVL.

The rearrangement uses TRBV5-1 and TRBJ2-5; D call uncertain. Germline V gives CDR1 SGHRS, CDR2 YFSETQ. V gave up 3 bases and J gave up 7 bases, with 4 bases separating them. CDR3 size: 10 residues. CDR3 sequence: CASSSRTQYF. The CDR3 DNA reads TGCGCCAGCAGCTCCAGGACCCAGTACTTC.

This clone is labeled as medium-sized. The chain links TRBV4-2 to TRBJ2-7; D may be TRBD1 (6 bases). The germline CDR1 and CDR2 sequences are LGHNA and YNFKEQ. The CDR3 extends over 15 amino acids. V was shortened by 2 bases and J by 0 bases, with 11 bases between the two germline ends. The CDR3 coding sequence is TGTGCCAGCAGCCAATTCCGGGACATCTCCTACGAGCAGTACTTC. This sequence encodes CASSQFRDISYEQYF.

The rearrangement joins TRBV4-2 to TRBJ2-5; D is perhaps TRBD2 (5 bases). V shed 0 bases and J shed 0 bases, with 8 bases lying between them. The CDR3 extends over 15 amino acids. Germline V gives CDR1 LGHNA, CDR2 YNFKEQ. CDR3: CASSQDSGNQETQYF. CDR3 bases: TGTGCCAGCAGCCAAGACTCGGGGAACCAAGAGACCCAGTACTTC.

This clone was found many times. V gene TRBV7-9 combines with J gene TRBJ1-3; D call uncertain. CDR1 SEHNR and CDR2 FQNEAQ come from the germline V gene (reference sequence). The CDR3 runs to 14 residues. The ends were cut back, 2 bases at V and 6 bases at J, with 11 bases in the middle. This CDR3 reads CASSLISGKNTIYF. In DNA, the CDR3 is TGTGCCAGCAGCTTAATATCAGGAAAAAACACCATATATTTT.

The chain has TRBV18 and TRBJ2-3; 7 nucleotides agree with TRBD1. The ends lost 4 bases at V and 0 bases at J; junction bases unmatched: 4. The CDR3 length is 15 residues. Germline V gives CDR1 KGHSH, CDR2 LQKENI. CDR3 region: CASSRGQASTDTQYF. The CDR3 DNA reads TGTGCCAGCTCACGTGGACAGGCCAGCACAGATACGCAGTATTTT.

By sample share, this clone is medium-sized. The chain joins TRBV6-1 to TRBJ1-1, with D maybe TRBD1 (5 bases). V lost 2 bases and J lost 3, with 16 bases in between. The CDR3 is made up of 16 amino acids. Germline-derived CDR1 and CDR2 are MNHNS and SASEGT. Here the CDR3 reads CASSEPHGPGDTEAFF. The CDR3 bases are TGTGCCAGCAGTGAACCCCACGGGCCGGGGGACACTGAAGCTTTCTTT.

This clone is categorized as medium-sized. The chain carries TRBV4-1 and TRBJ2-2; D may be TRBD1 (6 bases). The CDR3 sequence is 17 residues long. Trimming removed 0 bases at V and 0 bases at J, with 11 bases between. Germline V gene lookup returns CDR1 MGHRA and CDR2 YSYEKL. CDR3 DNA sequence: TGCGCCAGCAGCCAAGATCCCGGGACATCGAACACCGGGGAGCTGTTTTTT. It translates to CASSQDPGTSNTGELFF.

This clone was detected many times. CDR3 bases: TGCAGTGCCCCCCGGGGGGCAGGGGCAACTAATGAAAAACTGTTTTTT. It translates to CSAPRGAGATNEKLFF. This chain joins TRBV20-1 and TRBJ1-4, with D possibly matching TRBD1 (6 bases). The CDR3 length is 16 residues. Trimming pared 6 bases from V and 0 bases from J, leaving 17 bases between. Germline V lookup: CDR1 DFQATT, CDR2 SNEGSKA (reference sequence).